The 13 T cell receptor beta chains in this list originate from one sample, sequenced in a study of blood T cell repertoires in COVID-19. TCRdb's copy holds only in-frame clones and misses some; the assay was immunoSEQ multiplex PCR. The sample carries roughly 250,000 clones, about 87% recorded once. The sequenced material came from PBMCs or T cells enriched from blood (not recorded which). Every receptor here comes from a woman under 40 with acute COVID-19.

The gene calls are TRBV7-2 and TRBJ2-3; TRBD2 agrees at 10 bases. Germline trimming cut 5 bases from V and 4 bases from J; bases unmatched to any gene: 12. The CDR3 covers 17 residues. Per the germline V gene, CDR1 is SGHTA and CDR2 is FQGNSA. The CDR3 spells CASSQTSGGAGADTQYF. CDR3 in DNA: TGTGCCAGCAGCCAGACGAGCGGGGGGGCCGGGGCAGATACGCAGTATTTT.

The J gene is TRBJ1-2, the V gene TRBV7-9, with D uncertain. Germline V gene sequence: CDR1 SEHNR, CDR2 FQNEAQ (reference sequence). V was pared by 0 bases and J by 8 bases, with 13 bases between. CDR3 length: 14 amino acids. CDR3 residues: CASSLASGYGGYTF. Here the CDR3 DNA reads TGTGCCAGCAGCTTAGCGTCGGGATACGGGGGCTACACCTTC.

With regard to this clone: This specimen includes other DNA sequences encoding the same CDR3. The rearrangement joins TRBV7-9 to TRBJ1-5; D ambiguous. The CDR3 extends over 14 amino acids. Trimming stripped 1 base from V and 6 bases from J, with 10 bases between. Looked up from germline, CDR1 is SEHNR and CDR2 is FQNEAQ (reference sequence). CDR3 protein: CASSLGGEGQPQHF. For the CDR3, the DNA is TGTGCCAGCAGCTTAGGCGGAGAGGGTCAGCCCCAGCATTTT.

This chain uses TRBV6-2 or TRBV6-3 with TRBJ1-5, with 9 bases identical to TRBD1. Germline values: CDR1 MNHEY, CDR2 SVGEGT. After removal of 4 bases from V and 4 bases from J, the junction contained 5 bases not matched to a gene. The CDR3 contains 15 residues. CDR3: CASSSRDRVNQPQHF. Written as DNA, the CDR3 is TGTGCCAGCAGTTCCCGGGACAGGGTTAATCAGCCCCAGCATTTT.

The chain is built from TRBV11-2 and TRBJ1-2; the D is unclear. Trimming removed 3 bases at V and 8 bases at J, with 19 bases between. This CDR3 is 15 amino acids long. CDR1 and CDR2 (germline): SGHAT, FQNNGV. The CDR3 reads CASSFHGLTALGYTF. For the CDR3, the DNA is TGTGCCAGCAGCTTTCATGGACTGACGGCGTTAGGCTACACCTTC.

As DNA, the CDR3 is TGTGCCACACTAGCGGGGGCGTACAATGAGCAGTTCTTC. It specifies CATLAGAYNEQFF. This chain connects TRBV10-3 to TRBJ2-1, with 11 bases identical to TRBD2. The CDR3 runs 13 residues. Germline V gene sequence: CDR1 ENHRY, CDR2 SYGVKD. J was trimmed by 4 bases and V by 10 bases; bases with no gene match: 3.

V usage is TRBV30 and J usage is TRBJ1-5; D is possibly TRBD1 (6 bases). This CDR3 has 13 amino acids. From germline, CDR1 is GTSNPN and CDR2 SVGIG (reference sequence). Trimming cost V 3 bases and J 5 bases, with 11 bases left between them. This CDR3 reads CAWRQDRYQPQHF. CDR3 nucleotides: TGTGCCTGGAGACAGGACAGATATCAGCCCCAGCATTTT.

The chain carries TRBV12-3 or TRBV12-4 and TRBJ1-4; 10 bases match TRBD1. CDR3 size: 13 residues. V dropped 8 bases and J dropped 7; count of bases not matched to a gene: 4. The DNA for the CDR3 is TGTGCCAGCCGACAGGGGGCAGGTGAAAAACTGTTTTTT. Its protein product is CASRQGAGEKLFF.

This clone appeared a few times. The rearrangement uses TRBV3-1 (or the pseudogene TRBV3-2) and TRBJ2-5; 11 bases agree with TRBD2. This CDR3 is built from 15 residues. Germline V gene data show CDR1 as LGHDT and CDR2 as YNNKEL (reference sequence). The J segment lost 5 bases and the V segment lost 1 base, leaving 3 bases of the junction unmatched. The CDR3: CASSQVAGGAETQYF. The DNA of the CDR3 is TGTGCCAGCAGCCAAGTAGCGGGGGGGGCCGAGACCCAGTACTTC.

The chain combines TRBV15 with TRBJ1-3; 7 bases match TRBD1. This CDR3 spans 14 amino acids. The V gene's germline CDR1 is LNHNV and CDR2 YYDKDF (reference sequence). Trimming took 3 bases from V and 6 from J; bases not matched to a gene: 5. CDR3 nucleotide sequence: TGTGCCACCAGCAGCTCCGGGACAGTAAACACCATATATTTT. It yields the protein CATSSSGTVNTIYF.

This clone has just a few counts. V usage is TRBV2 and J usage is TRBJ1-2, with D tentatively TRBD1 (6 bases). V lost 6 bases to trimming and J lost 1 base, with 12 bases between them. The CDR3 sequence is 14 residues long. Germline V gene lookup returns CDR1 SNHLY and CDR2 FYNNEI. The CDR3 region is CASRKDRFNYGYTF. CDR3 bases: TGTGCCAGCAGAAAAGACAGGTTTAACTATGGCTACACCTTC.

The chain is built from TRBV5-1 and TRBJ2-7; a possible D gene is TRBD1 (6 bases). Germline CDR1 SGHRS, CDR2 YFSETQ. CDR3 size: 14 residues. Trimming left V 3 bases short and J 0 bases short, with 10 bases between. CDR3 coding DNA: TGCGCCAGCAGCTCCGGACAGATCTCCTACGAGCAGTACTTC. This codes for CASSSGQISYEQYF.

The chain recombines TRBV5-8 with TRBJ1-5; 7 bases align to TRBD1. V was pared by 3 bases and J by 5 bases, with 8 bases of the junction left unmatched. Germline loops: CDR1 SGHTS, CDR2 YDEGEE. The CDR3 is 15 residues long. The CDR3 nucleotides read TGTGCCAGCAGCTCCGGGACAGCAGGTGATCAGCCCCAGCATTTT. Translated, it gives CASSSGTAGDQPQHF.